This passage covers 12 T cell receptor beta chains from one sample sequenced in a study of CD8 T cells in ankylosing spondylitis. Their antigen targets remain unknown. MiXCR, run by TCRdb on the 5' RACE reads, gives a single entry per CDR3 protein. This repertoire shows about 800,000 distinct CDR3 sequences, 12% found once; its top ten account for more than 0.5%. Whole-study findings and limits: Made up of fewer than ten highly homologous variants, a TCR beta motif appeared characteristic of ankylosing spondylitis blood.

Sequencing input: blood, either unsorted or a sorted T cell fraction (not recorded which). Every receptor here comes from a male donor with ankylosing spondylitis.

The chain joins TRBV15 to TRBJ1-5, with D tentatively TRBD1 (5 bases). Germline lookup yields CDR1 LNHNV and CDR2 YYDKDF (reference sequence). The CDR3 is 17 residues long. Trimming cost V 0 bases and J 5 bases, with 17 bases left between them. CDR3: CATSRESGARRHQPQHF. The CDR3 DNA follows: TGTGCCACCAGCAGAGAGAGTGGGGCCAGGAGGCATCAGCCCCAGCATTTT.

This clonotype was observed many times. The gene calls are TRBV10-3 and TRBJ2-1, with 12 bases fitting TRBD2. The J segment lost 12 bases and the V segment lost 4 bases, leaving 13 bases of the junction unmatched. The CDR3 runs 16 residues. The V gene's germline CDR1 is ENHRY and CDR2 SYGVKD. The CDR3, as DNA: TGTGCCATCAGTGCCTCCACTAGCGGGAGGCCGTCTGGGCAGTTCTTC. As protein: CAISASTSGRPSGQFF.

This clonotype was found a few times. CDR3 sequence reads: CSAQRQAPPEQFF. In DNA form, the CDR3 reads TGCAGTGCCCAAAGACAGGCCCCACCTGAGCAGTTCTTC. The rearrangement uses TRBV20-1 and TRBJ2-1, with a possible D match to TRBD1 (6 bases). Germline CDR1 reads DFQATT; CDR2 reads SNEGSKA (reference sequence). V lost 6 bases, J lost 9 bases, and 18 bases lay in between. The CDR3 has 13 residues.

This chain uses TRBV5-1 with TRBJ2-6; D is perhaps TRBD2 (5 bases). V was pared by 6 bases and J by 4 bases, with 8 bases between. The CDR3 spans 13 residues. CDR1 is SGHRS and CDR2 is YFSETQ in the germline V gene. The CDR3 sequence is CASTGFGANVLTF. CDR3 coding DNA: TGCGCCAGCACGGGGTTCGGGGCCAACGTCCTGACTTTC.

The chain recombines TRBV10-3 with TRBJ2-7; 10 nucleotides align to TRBD2. The CDR3 is made up of 13 amino acids. Germline trimming cut 10 bases from V and 6 bases from J; bases unmatched to any gene: 9. Germline CDR1 ENHRY, CDR2 SYGVKD. CDR3 DNA sequence: TGTGCCACCTTAATAGCGGGGGGTAGCGAGCAGTACTTC. Amino acid sequence: CATLIAGGSEQYF.

The V call is TRBV6-1, the J call TRBJ2-2; D is ambiguous. This CDR3 is 14 amino acids long. Between the trimmed V and J ends, which lost 5 bases and 1 base, there was a span of 8 bases. The germline V gene encodes CDR1 MNHNS and CDR2 SASEGT. The CDR3 bases are TGTGCCAGCAGTCAGACATTGAACACCGGGGAGCTGTTTTTT. It translates to CASSQTLNTGELFF.

There are a few counts of this clonotype. The chain joins TRBV18 to TRBJ2-3; the D gene is possibly TRBD1 (6 bases). V lost 5 bases and J lost 5, with 14 bases in between. This CDR3 region has 14 residues. Germline CDR1 and CDR2: KGHSH and LQKENI. The CDR3 loop is CASSMGASGDTQYF. CDR3 sequence (DNA): TGTGCCAGCTCAATGGGGGCCTCTGGAGATACGCAGTATTTT.

This clonotype occurred a few times. The chain carries TRBV7-2 and TRBJ2-7; D possibly corresponds to TRBD2 (7 bases). The CDR3 extends over 14 amino acids. Germline lookup yields CDR1 SGHTA and CDR2 FQGNSA. V was shortened by 1 base and J by 6 bases, with 13 bases between the two germline ends. The CDR3 DNA reads as TGTGCCAGCAGCTTAGAGTCGGGGGGCGCCGAGCAGTACTTC. Its protein product is CASSLESGGAEQYF. The entire variable domain, with the rest obtained from reference TRBV7-2 and TRBJ2-7, is as follows: GAGVSQSPSNKVTEKGKDVELRCDPISGHTALYWYRQSLGQGLEFLIYFQGNSAPDKSGLPSDRFSAERTGGSVSTLTIQRTQQEDSAVYLCASSLESGGAEQYFGPGTRLTVT.

The chain carries TRBV29-1 and TRBJ2-4; 10 bases map to TRBD1. CDR1 is SQVTM, CDR2 ANQGSEA, per germline. The CDR3 sequence is 14 residues long. With 7 bases clipped from V and 5 bases from J, the junction kept 8 bases outside the gene matches. The CDR3 loop is CSAGGDRGENIQYF. The CDR3 nucleotides are TGCAGCGCGGGCGGGGACAGGGGAGAAAACATTCAGTACTTC.

J is TRBJ2-1 and V is TRBV5-1; D not resolved. In germline, CDR1 is SGHRS, CDR2 YFSETQ. Trimming removed 2 bases at V and 5 bases at J, with 11 bases between. The CDR3 loop spans 14 amino acids. The CDR3 nucleotides are TGCGCCAGCAGCTTCGGAAAGAATGACAATGAGCAGTTCTTC. It translates to CASSFGKNDNEQFF.

This clonotype appeared a few times. The genes are TRBV7-9 and TRBJ2-1; 7 nucleotides line up with TRBD1. Germline lookup yields CDR1 SEHNR and CDR2 FQNEAQ (reference sequence). V lost 6 bases, J lost 5 bases, and 7 bases stayed unmatched. There are 14 residues in the CDR3. The CDR3 DNA reads TGTGCCAGCAGTCAGGACAGGTTTGACAATGAGCAGTTCTTC. Its protein product is CASSQDRFDNEQFF.

The gene calls are TRBV9 and TRBJ1-6, with TRBD1 as a possible D gene (5 bases). Trimming left V 1 base short and J 5 bases short, with 13 bases between. The CDR3 loop spans 16 amino acids. Germline CDR1 reads SGDLS; CDR2 reads YYNGEE. The CDR3: CASSVLGGRDNSPLHF. CDR3 sequence (DNA): TGTGCCAGCAGCGTACTGGGGGGACGGGATAATTCACCCCTCCACTTT.